The following is a TCR beta chain sequence with its context. Its target is not known. This sample is part of a study of T-cell reconstitution after alpha-beta-depleted transplantation in children. Notes on the study in general: Once a year had passed after transplant, T-cell counts and diversity came mostly from newly produced T cells. High day-60 TCRbeta diversity in some patients came from surviving recipient T cells and thymic progenitors.

CDR3 length: 17 residues. The germline V gene has CDR1 LNHNV and CDR2 YYDKDF (reference sequence). The ends were cut back, 2 bases at V and 3 bases at J, with 20 bases in the middle. During its preparation, the TCRbeta library received unique molecular identifiers. TCRdb ran MiXCR on the PCR reads and lists one entry per CDR3 protein. The sample has fewer than 700,000 distinct CDR3 sequences; 10% to 15% are singletons. The sequence was collected from a male patient between 10 and 17 years old who had a stem cell transplant for acute myeloid leukemia, so the T cells may come from the graft donor. The rearrangement joins TRBV15 to TRBJ2-7; weak D call: TRBD2 (5 bases). Sample: PBMCs, mostly from graft donor cells, taken 360 days after TCRalphabeta/CD19-depleted stem cell transplant. The CDR3 loop reads CATSRTKVGLRGYEQYF. As DNA, the CDR3 is TGTGCCACCAGCAGAACTAAAGTAGGACTGAGAGGCTACGAGCAGTACTTC.